A selection of T cell receptor beta chains follows, all from one sample in a study of shared clonotypes between healthy human individuals. Using immunoSEQ multiplex PCR, the repertoire was profiled, and TCRdb retains in-frame clones only, with some absent. Found here are 2.5 million or so clones, more than 90% of them singletons; the top ten hold over 0.12%. Sequencing was performed on naive CD4+ T cells sorted from blood. Receptor source: a man between 18 and 35 years old in good health. CDR3s include the opening cysteine and the closing phenylalanine or tryptophan. Fields, in order: V gene, clone size, J gene, CDR3 protein. Size tells how often a clone was seen (once, few, many) or the class of an expanded clone, and some rows leave it out.

TRBV30	NA	TRBJ2-5	CAWSGGLQETQYF
TRBV11-2	NA	TRBJ2-6	CASSQGDRARANVLTF
TRBV7-9	NA	TRBJ1-4	CASSLGGSRGNEKLFF
TRBV6-1	NA	TRBJ1-6	CASSELIAYSSGNSPLHF
TRBV10-2	NA	TRBJ1-1	CASTHGAGGAFF
TRBV18	NA	TRBJ2-3	CASSQFLVRDTTSTDTQYF
TRBV28	NA	TRBJ1-3	CASSLRGNTGNTIYF
TRBV5-1	once	TRBJ2-7	CASSLLDGSSYEQYF
TRBV6-5	NA	TRBJ1-2	CASRRTGYGYTF
TRBV5-1	NA	TRBJ2-5	CASSAGDSQETQYF
TRBV30	NA	TRBJ2-5	CAWSKGLQETQYF
TRBV7-9	once	TRBJ2-5	CASSLWASGTKETQYF
TRBV5-1	once	TRBJ1-4	CASSSQGAESEKLFF
TRBV28	NA	TRBJ2-3	CASRFDRGTDTQYF
TRBV15	NA	TRBJ2-5	CATSRGGTQYF
TRBV29-1	NA	TRBJ1-3	CSVSRPPGPSGNTIYF
TRBV4-3	NA	TRBJ2-2	CASSQEQTSWTGELFF
TRBV18	few	TRBJ1-2	CASSPDSYGYTF
TRBV6-1	NA	TRBJ1-5	CASRVAEYSNQPQHF
TRBV7-3	NA	TRBJ2-1	CASSLDGGRSYNEQFF
TRBV7-2	NA	TRBJ1-3	CASSPRPGSGNTIYF
TRBV28	NA	TRBJ1-1	CASSLRGQGNTEAFF
TRBV28	NA	TRBJ1-2	CASSLGGYTF
TRBV19	NA	TRBJ1-5	CASSMPRGNVGNQPQHF
TRBV6-5	NA	TRBJ1-1	CASSYSNRERGEAFF
TRBV20-1	NA	TRBJ1-6	CSAYRESPLHF
TRBV10-3	NA	TRBJ2-2	CAISESGTGLTGELFF
TRBV7-2	NA	TRBJ2-1	CASSPDRGVEQFF
TRBV6-5	NA	TRBJ2-7	CASSYSTGRYEQYF
TRBV5-4	NA	TRBJ2-5	CASSQRGAGQETQYF
TRBV5-1	NA	TRBJ2-3	CASADRAGGDTQYF
TRBV7-2	NA	TRBJ2-7	CASSFERIYEQYF
TRBV4-1	NA	TRBJ1-5	CASSREGRGSNQPQHF
TRBV7-2	NA	TRBJ2-3	CASTDLFTDTQYF
TRBV6-5	few	TRBJ1-6	CASRGQGGNSPLHF
TRBV5-4	NA	TRBJ2-5	CASSPTSGRTEETQYF
TRBV10-3	few	TRBJ2-7	CAISDATGAVHYEQYF
TRBV10-3	once	TRBJ1-4	CAIRSDRGEKLFF
TRBV2	NA	TRBJ2-7	CASSERTGSYEQYF
TRBV9	NA	TRBJ1-2	CASSVGAGVWYRYTF
TRBV19	NA	TRBJ2-2	CASRAGGPDTGELFF